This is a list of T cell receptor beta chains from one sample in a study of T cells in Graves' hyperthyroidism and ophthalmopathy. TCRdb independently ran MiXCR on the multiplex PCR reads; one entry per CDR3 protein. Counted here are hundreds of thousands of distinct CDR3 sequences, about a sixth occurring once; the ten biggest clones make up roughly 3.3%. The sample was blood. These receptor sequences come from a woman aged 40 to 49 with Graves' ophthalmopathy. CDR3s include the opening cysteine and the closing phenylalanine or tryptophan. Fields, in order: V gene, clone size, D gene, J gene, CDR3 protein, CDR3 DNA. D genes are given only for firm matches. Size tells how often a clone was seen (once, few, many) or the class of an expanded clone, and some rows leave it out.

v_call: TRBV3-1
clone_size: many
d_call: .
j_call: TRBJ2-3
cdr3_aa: CASSPRLVGTDTQYF
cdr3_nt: TGTGCCAGCAGCCCGCGACTAGTGGGCACAGATACGCAGTATTTT

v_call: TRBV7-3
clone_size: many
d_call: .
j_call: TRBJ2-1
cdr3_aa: CASSPVGQLNEQFF
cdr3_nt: TGTGCCAGCAGCCCAGTAGGACAGCTCAATGAGCAGTTCTTC

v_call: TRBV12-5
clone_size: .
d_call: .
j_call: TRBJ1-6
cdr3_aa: CASGWGAWGSPLHF
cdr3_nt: TGTGCTAGTGGTTGGGGGGCCTGGGGTTCACCCCTCCACTTT

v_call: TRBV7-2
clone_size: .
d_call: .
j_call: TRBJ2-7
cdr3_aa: CASSQGLRSYEQYF
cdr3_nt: TGTGCCAGCAGCCAGGGATTACGATCCTACGAGCAGTACTTC

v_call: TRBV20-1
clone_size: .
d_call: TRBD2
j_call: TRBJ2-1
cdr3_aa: CSARELASYNEQFF
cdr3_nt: TGCAGTGCTAGGGAACTAGCGTCCTACAATGAGCAGTTCTTC

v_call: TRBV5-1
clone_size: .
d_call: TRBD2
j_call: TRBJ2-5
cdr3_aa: CASSQILAGGREIQYF
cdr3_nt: TGCGCCAGCAGCCAGATTTTAGCGGGGGGGCGAGAGATCCAGTACTTC

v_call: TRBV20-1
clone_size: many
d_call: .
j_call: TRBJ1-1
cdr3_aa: CSARDSDRGEMNTEAFF
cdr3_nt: TGCAGTGCTAGAGATAGTGATAGGGGGGAAATGAACACTGAAGCTTTCTTT

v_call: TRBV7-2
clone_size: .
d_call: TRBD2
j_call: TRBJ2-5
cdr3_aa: CASSHPFPGLAGGPQETQYF
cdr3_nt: TGTGCCAGCAGCCACCCGTTCCCGGGACTAGCGGGAGGACCCCAAGAGACCCAGTACTTC

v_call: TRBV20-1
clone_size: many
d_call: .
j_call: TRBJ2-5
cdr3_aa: CSARGEIGETQYF
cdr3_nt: TGCAGTGCTAGGGGAGAGATCGGAGAGACCCAGTACTTC

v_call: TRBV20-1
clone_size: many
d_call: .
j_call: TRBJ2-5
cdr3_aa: CSAAAKPVETQYF
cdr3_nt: TGCAGTGCCGCAGCGAAGCCCGTAGAGACCCAGTACTTC

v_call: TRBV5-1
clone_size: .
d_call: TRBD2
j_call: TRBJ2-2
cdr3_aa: CASSLLAGGAGELFF
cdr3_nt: TGCGCCAGCAGCTTGCTTGCGGGAGGTGCCGGGGAGCTGTTTTTT

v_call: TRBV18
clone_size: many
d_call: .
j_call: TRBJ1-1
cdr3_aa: CASSPFLDKNTEAFF
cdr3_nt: TGTGCCAGCTCACCATTCTTGGATAAAAACACTGAAGCTTTCTTT

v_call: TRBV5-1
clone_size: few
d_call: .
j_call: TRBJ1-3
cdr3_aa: CASTRGSTGNTIYF
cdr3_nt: TGCGCCAGTACCCGGGGCAGCACTGGAAACACCATATATTTT

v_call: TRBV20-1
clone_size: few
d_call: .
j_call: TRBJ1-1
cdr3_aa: CSARRFTNTEAFF
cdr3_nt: TGCAGTGCTAGACGGTTTACTAACACTGAAGCTTTCTTT

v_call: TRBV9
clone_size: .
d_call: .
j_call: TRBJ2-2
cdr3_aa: CASSVSGPNTGELFF
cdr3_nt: TGTGCCAGCAGCGTGTCCGGGCCGAACACCGGGGAGCTGTTTTTT

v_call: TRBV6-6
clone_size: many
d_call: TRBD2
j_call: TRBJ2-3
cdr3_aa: CASSYPGGGTSGSTDTQYF
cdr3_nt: TGTGCCAGCAGTTACCCGGGGGGCGGAACTAGCGGGAGCACAGATACGCAGTATTTT

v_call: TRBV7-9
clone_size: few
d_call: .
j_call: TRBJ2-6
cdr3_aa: CASSLARLGLGANVLTF
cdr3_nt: TGTGCCAGCAGCTTAGCGAGGCTGGGACTCGGGGCCAACGTCCTGACTTTC

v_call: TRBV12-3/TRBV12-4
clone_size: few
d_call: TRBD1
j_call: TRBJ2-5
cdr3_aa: CASSRTGPETQYF
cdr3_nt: TGTGCCAGCAGCAGGACAGGCCCCGAGACCCAGTACTTC

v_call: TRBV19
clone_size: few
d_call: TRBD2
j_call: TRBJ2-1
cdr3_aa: CASSRMGLAGRNEQFF
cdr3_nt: TGTGCCAGTAGTAGAATGGGACTAGCGGGGCGGAATGAGCAGTTCTTC

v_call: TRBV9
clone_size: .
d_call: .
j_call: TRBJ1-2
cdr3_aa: CASSVAGGANYGYTF
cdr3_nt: TGTGCCAGCAGCGTAGCCGGCGGGGCTAACTATGGCTACACCTTC

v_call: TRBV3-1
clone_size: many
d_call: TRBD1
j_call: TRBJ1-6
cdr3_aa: CASSPRTGGNNSPLHF
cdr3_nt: TGTGCCAGCAGCCCCCGGACAGGGGGTAACAATTCACCCCTCCACTTT

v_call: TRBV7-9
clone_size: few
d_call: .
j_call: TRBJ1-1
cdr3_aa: CASSFIDWNTEAFF
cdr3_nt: TGTGCCAGCAGCTTTATAGACTGGAACACTGAAGCTTTCTTT

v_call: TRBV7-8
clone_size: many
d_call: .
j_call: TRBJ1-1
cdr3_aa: CASSLFGGQRTEAFF
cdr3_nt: TGTGCCAGCAGCTTATTTGGGGGGCAGCGGACTGAAGCTTTCTTT

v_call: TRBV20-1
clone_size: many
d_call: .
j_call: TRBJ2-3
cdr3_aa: CSAIGLAVLDTQYF
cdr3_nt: TGCAGTGCTATCGGTTTAGCGGTCCTAGATACGCAGTATTTT

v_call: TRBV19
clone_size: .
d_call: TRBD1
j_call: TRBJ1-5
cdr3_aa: CASSMGTGSNQPQHF
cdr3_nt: TGTGCCAGTAGTATGGGGACAGGGTCTAATCAGCCCCAGCATTTT

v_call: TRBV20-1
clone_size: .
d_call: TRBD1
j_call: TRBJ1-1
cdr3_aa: CSAKDYHGQGSTEAFF
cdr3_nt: TGCAGTGCTAAAGATTACCATGGACAGGGGAGCACTGAAGCTTTCTTT

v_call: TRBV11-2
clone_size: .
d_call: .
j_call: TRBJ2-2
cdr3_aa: CASSLQLRNTGELFF
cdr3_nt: TGTGCCAGCAGCTTACAACTTAGAAACACCGGGGAGCTGTTTTTT

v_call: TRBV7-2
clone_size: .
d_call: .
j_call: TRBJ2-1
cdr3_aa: CASSLVWSYRGSNEQFF
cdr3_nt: TGTGCCAGCAGCTTAGTTTGGTCGTATCGTGGGAGTAATGAGCAGTTCTTC

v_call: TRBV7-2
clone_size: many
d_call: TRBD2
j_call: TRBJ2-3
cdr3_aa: CASSFSGGAADTQYF
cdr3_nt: TGTGCCAGCAGCTTTAGCGGGGGGGCGGCCGATACGCAGTATTTT

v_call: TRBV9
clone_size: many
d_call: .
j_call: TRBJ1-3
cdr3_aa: CASSVSAYSGNTIYF
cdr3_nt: TGTGCCAGCAGCGTCAGCGCGTACTCTGGAAACACCATATATTTT

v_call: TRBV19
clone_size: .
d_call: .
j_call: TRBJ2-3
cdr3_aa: CASSIRTGTDTQYF
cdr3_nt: TGTGCCAGTAGTATTCGGACAGGCACAGATACGCAGTATTTT

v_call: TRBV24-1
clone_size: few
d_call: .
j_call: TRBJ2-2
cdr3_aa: CATSDPRTETGELFF
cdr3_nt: TGTGCCACCAGTGATCCCCGGACTGAGACCGGGGAGCTGTTTTTT

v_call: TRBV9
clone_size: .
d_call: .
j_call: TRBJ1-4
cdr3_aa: CASSRGRGITNEKLFF
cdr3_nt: TGTGCCAGCAGCCGGGGCAGGGGCATAACTAATGAAAAACTGTTTTTT

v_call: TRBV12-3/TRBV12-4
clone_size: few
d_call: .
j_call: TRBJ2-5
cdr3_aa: CASSPFRGETQYF
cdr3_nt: TGTGCCAGCAGTCCATTCCGGGGGGAGACCCAGTACTTC

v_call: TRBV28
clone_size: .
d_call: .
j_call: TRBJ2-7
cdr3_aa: CASSLGLAHSYEQYF
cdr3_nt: TGTGCCAGCAGTTTAGGCCTAGCTCACTCCTACGAGCAGTACTTC

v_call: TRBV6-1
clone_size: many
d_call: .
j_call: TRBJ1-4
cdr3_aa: CASRRQMVTNEKLFF
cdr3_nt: TGTGCCAGCAGAAGACAGATGGTAACTAATGAAAAACTGTTTTTT

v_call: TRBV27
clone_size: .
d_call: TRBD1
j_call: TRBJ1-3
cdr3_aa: CASSLNQGTVNTIYF
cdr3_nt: TGTGCCAGCAGTTTAAATCAAGGGACAGTCAACACCATATATTTT

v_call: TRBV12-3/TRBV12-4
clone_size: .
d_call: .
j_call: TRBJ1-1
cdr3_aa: CASSIAGGGEAFF
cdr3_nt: TGTGCCAGCAGTATAGCGGGAGGGGGTGAAGCTTTCTTT

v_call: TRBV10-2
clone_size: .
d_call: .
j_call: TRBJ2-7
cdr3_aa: CASSENRFREQYF
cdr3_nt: TGCGCCAGCAGTGAGAACCGTTTTCGGGAGCAGTACTTC

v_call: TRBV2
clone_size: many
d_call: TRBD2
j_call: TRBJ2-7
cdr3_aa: CASSWTSASYEQYF
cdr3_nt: TGTGCCAGCAGCTGGACTAGCGCCTCCTACGAGCAGTACTTC

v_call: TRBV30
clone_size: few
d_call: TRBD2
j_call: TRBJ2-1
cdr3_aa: CAWSQTGTSLLNNEQFF
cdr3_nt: TGTGCCTGGAGTCAGACCGGGACTAGCTTACTAAACAATGAGCAGTTCTTC

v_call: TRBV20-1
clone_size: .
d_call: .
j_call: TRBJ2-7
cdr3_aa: CSAPGEGPRSYEQYF
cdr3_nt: TGCAGTGCTCCGGGTGAGGGGCCCCGCTCCTACGAGCAGTACTTC

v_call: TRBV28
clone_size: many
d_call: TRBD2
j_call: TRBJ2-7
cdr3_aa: CASSSQRGPAGEQYF
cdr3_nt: TGTGCCAGCAGTTCACAGCGGGGGCCGGCGGGGGAGCAGTACTTC

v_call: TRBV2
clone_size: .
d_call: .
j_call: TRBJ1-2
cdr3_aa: CASSEQGLGYTF
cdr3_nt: TGTGCCAGCAGTGAACAGGGCTTAGGCTACACCTTC

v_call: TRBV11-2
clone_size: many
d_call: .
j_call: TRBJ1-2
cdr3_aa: CASSLAGLDNGYTF
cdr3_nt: TGTGCCAGCAGCTTAGCGGGCTTGGATAATGGCTACACCTTC

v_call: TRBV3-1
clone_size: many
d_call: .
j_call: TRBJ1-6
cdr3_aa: CASSQDRAGWYNSPLHF
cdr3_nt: TGTGCCAGCAGCCAAGATCGGGCAGGGTGGTATAATTCACCCCTCCACTTT